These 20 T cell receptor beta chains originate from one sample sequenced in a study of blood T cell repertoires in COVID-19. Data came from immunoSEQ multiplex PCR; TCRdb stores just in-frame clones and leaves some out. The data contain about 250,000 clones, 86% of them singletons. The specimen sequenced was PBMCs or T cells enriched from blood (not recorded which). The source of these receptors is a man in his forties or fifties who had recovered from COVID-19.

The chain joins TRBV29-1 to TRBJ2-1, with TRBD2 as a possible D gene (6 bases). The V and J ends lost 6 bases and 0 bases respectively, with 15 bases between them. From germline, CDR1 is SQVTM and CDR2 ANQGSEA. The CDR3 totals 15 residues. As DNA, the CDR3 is TGCAGCGTGGGAACTAGCTTCGGCTCCTACAATGAGCAGTTCTTC. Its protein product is CSVGTSFGSYNEQFF.

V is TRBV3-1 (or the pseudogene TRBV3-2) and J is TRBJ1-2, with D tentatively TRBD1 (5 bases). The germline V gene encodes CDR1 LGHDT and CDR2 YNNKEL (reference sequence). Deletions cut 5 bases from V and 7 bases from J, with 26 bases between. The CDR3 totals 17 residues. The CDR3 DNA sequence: TGTGCCAGCAGCGGAAGAGGGGACCACGGCGGGGTATTTGGCTACACCTTC. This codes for CASSGRGDHGGVFGYTF.

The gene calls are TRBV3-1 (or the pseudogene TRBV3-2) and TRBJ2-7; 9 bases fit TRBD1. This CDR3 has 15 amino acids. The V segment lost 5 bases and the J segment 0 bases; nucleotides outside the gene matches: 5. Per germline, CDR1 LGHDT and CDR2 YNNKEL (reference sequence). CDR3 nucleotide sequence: TGTGCCAGCAGCGGAACAGGGGGCAACTCCTACGAGCAGTACTTC. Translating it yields CASSGTGGNSYEQYF.

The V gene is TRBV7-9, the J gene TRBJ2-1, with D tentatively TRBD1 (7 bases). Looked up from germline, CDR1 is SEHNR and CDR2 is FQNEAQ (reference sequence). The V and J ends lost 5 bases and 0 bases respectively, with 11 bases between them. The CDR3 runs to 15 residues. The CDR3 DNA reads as TGTGCCAGCAGCGTCAGGGGGGCCTCCTACAATGAGCAGTTCTTC. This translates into CASSVRGASYNEQFF.

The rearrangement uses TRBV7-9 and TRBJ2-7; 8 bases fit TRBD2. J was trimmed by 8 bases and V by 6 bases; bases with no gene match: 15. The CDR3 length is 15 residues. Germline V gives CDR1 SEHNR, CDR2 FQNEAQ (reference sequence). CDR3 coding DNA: TGTGCCAGCAGTACTACGGGGGGGCCTTTCTTGAAGCAGTACTTC. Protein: CASSTTGGPFLKQYF.

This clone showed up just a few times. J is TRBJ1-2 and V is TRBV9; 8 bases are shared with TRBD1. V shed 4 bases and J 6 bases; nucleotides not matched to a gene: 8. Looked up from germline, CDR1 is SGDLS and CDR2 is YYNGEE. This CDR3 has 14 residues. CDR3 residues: CASSPAGGGHGYTF. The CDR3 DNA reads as TGTGCCAGCAGCCCGGCAGGGGGCGGGCATGGCTACACCTTC.

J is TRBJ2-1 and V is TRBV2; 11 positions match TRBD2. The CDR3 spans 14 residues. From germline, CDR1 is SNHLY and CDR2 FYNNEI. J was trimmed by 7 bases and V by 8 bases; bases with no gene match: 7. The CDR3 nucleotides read TGTGCCAGCTTTGGCCTAGCGGGGGGTAATGAGCAGTTCTTC. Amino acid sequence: CASFGLAGGNEQFF.

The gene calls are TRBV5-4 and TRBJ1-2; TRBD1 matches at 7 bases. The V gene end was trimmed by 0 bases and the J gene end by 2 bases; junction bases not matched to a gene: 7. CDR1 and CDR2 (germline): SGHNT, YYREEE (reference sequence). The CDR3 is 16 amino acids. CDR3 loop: CASSLEVGGGNYGYTF. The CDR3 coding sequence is TGTGCCAGCAGCTTGGAGGTAGGGGGCGGAAACTATGGCTACACCTTC.

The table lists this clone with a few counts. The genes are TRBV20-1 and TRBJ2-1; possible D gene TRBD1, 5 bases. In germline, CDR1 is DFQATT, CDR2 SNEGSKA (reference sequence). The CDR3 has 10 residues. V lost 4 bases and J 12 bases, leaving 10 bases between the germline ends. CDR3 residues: CSAKQELQFF. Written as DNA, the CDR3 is TGCAGTGCTAAACAGGAGTTGCAGTTCTTC.

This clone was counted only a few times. CDR3 residues: CASSLGGAEYNQPQHF. CDR3 sequence (DNA): TGTGCCAGCAGCTTAGGTGGGGCGGAATACAATCAGCCCCAGCATTTT. V usage is TRBV7-2 and J usage is TRBJ1-5; maybe TRBD1 (5 bases). The CDR3 covers 16 residues. From germline, CDR1 is SGHTA and CDR2 FQGNSA. Between the trimmed V and J ends, which lost 1 base and 3 bases, there was a span of 13 bases.

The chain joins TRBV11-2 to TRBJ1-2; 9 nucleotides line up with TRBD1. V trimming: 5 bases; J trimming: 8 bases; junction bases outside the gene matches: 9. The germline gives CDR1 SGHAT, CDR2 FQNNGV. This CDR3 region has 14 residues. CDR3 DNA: TGTGCCAGCAGCCGAACCGGGACAGGGAACGGCTACACCTTC. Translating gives CASSRTGTGNGYTF. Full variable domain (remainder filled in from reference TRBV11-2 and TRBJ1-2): EAGVAQSPRYKIIEKRQSVAFWCNPISGHATLYWYQQILGQGPKLLIQFQNNGVVDDSQLPKDRFSAERLKGVDSTLKIQPAKLEDSAVYLCASSRTGTGNGYTFGSGTRLTVV.

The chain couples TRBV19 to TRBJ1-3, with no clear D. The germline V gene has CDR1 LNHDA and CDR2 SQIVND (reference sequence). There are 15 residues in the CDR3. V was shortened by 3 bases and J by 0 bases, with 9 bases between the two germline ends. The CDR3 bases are TGTGCCAGTAGTATTGGCCAGTACTCTGGAAACACCATATATTTT. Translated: CASSIGQYSGNTIYF.

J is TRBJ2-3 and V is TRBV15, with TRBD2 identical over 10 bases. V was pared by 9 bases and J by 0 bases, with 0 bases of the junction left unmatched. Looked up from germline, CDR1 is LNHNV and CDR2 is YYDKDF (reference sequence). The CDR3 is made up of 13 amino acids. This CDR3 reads CATTSGSTDTQYF. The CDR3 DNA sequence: TGTGCCACGACTAGCGGGAGCACAGATACGCAGTATTTT.

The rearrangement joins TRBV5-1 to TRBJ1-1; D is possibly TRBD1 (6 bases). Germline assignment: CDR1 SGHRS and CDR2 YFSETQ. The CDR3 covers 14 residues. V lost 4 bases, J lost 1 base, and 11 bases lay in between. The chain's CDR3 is CASSLDSTNTEAFF. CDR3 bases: TGCGCCAGCAGCCTGGACAGTACGAACACTGAAGCTTTCTTT. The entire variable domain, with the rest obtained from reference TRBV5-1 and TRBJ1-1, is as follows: KAGVTQTPRYLIKTRGQQVTLSCSPISGHRSVSWYQQTPGQGLQFLFEYFSETQRNKGNFPGRFSGRQFSNSRSEMNVSTLELGDSALYLCASSLDSTNTEAFFGQGTRLTVV.

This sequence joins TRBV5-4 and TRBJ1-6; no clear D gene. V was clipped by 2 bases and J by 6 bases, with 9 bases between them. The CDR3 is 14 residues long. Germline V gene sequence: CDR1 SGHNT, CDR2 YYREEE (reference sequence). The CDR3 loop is CASSFWASNSPLHF. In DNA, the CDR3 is TGTGCCAGCAGCTTCTGGGCCAGTAATTCACCCCTCCACTTT.

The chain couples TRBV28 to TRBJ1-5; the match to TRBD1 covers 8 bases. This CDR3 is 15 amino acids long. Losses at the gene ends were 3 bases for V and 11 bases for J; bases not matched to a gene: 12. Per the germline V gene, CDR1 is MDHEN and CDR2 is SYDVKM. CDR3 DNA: TGTGCCAGCAGTTTTCTCCAGGGGGCTAATATAGCCCAGCATTTT. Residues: CASSFLQGANIAQHF.

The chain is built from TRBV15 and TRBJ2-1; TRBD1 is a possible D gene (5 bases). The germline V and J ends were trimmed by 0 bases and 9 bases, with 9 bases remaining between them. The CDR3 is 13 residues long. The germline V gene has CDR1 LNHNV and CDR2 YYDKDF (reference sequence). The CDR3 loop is CATSREVRVEQFF. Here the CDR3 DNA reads TGTGCCACCAGCAGAGAAGTCAGGGTTGAGCAGTTCTTC.

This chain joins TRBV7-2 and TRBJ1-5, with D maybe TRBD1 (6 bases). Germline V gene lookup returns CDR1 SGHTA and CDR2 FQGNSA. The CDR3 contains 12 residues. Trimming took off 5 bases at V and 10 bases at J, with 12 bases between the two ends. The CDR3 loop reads CASSPSGDPQHF. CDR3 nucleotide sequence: TGTGCCAGCAGCCCATCAGGGGACCCCCAGCATTTT.

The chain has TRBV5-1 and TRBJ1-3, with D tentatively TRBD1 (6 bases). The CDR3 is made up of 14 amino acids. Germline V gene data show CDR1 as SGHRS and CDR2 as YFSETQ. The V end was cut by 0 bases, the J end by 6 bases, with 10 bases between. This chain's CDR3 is CASSLDGTSNTIYF. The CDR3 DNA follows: TGCGCCAGCAGCTTGGACGGGACATCAAACACCATATATTTT.

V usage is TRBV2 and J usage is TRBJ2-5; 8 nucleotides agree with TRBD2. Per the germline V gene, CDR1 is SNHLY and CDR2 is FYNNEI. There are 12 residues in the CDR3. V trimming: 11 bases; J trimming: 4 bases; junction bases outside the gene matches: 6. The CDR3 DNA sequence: TGTGCCGCGGGAGGTGGGGGAGAGACCCAGTACTTC. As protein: CAAGGGGETQYF. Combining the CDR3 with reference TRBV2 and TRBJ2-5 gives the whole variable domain EPEVTQTPSHQVTQMGQEVILRCVPISNHLYFYWYRQILGQKVEFLVSFYNNEISEKSEIFDDQFSVERPDGSNFTLKIRSTKLEDSAMYFCAAGGGGETQYFGPGTRLLVL.